These 29 T cell receptor beta chains were all obtained from the same sample, sequenced in a study of shared clonotypes between healthy human individuals. Profiled with immunoSEQ multiplex PCR; TCRdb holds only in-frame clones, not every one. The sample gives about 600,000 clones, around 97% of which show up once; 0.045% to 0.06% is in the top ten. The sample comprised naive CD4+ T cells sorted from blood. The subset denotes: CD45RA+ positively selected. The source of these receptors is a woman in her thirties in good health.

The chain uses TRBV10-2 and TRBJ2-7, with TRBD1 as a possible D gene (6 bases). The CDR3 spans 13 residues. The V and J ends lost 6 bases and 1 base respectively, with 10 bases between them. In germline, CDR1 is WSHSY, CDR2 SAAADI. The CDR3 sequence is CASRTTGSYEQYF. The CDR3 nucleotides read TGCGCCAGCAGGACTACAGGGTCCTACGAGCAGTACTTC.

The J gene is TRBJ2-7, the V gene TRBV15, with 9 nucleotides matching TRBD2. The CDR3 runs to 16 residues. Germline V lookup: CDR1 LNHNV, CDR2 YYDKDF (reference sequence). The ends lost 0 bases at V and 2 bases at J; junction bases unmatched: 5. CDR3 sequence: CATSRDLAGVTYEQYF. The CDR3 bases are TGTGCCACCAGCAGAGATTTAGCGGGAGTAACCTACGAGCAGTACTTC. Full variable domain (outside the CDR3, taken from reference TRBV15 and TRBJ2-7): DAMVIQNPRYQVTQFGKPVTLSCSQTLNHNVMYWYQQKSSQAPKLLFHYYDKDFNNEADTPDNFQSRRPNTSFCFLDIRSPGLGDTAMYLCATSRDLAGVTYEQYFGPGTRLTVT.

The genes are TRBV6-1 and TRBJ2-2, with 7 bases aligning to TRBD1. Germline V gene data show CDR1 as MNHNS and CDR2 as SASEGT. The CDR3 spans 14 residues. After removal of 6 bases from V and 3 bases from J, the junction contained 4 bases not matched to a gene. CDR3 in DNA: TGTGCCAGCAGACGACAGGGAGACACCGGGGAGCTGTTTTTT. This gives the protein CASRRQGDTGELFF.

In nucleotides, the CDR3 is TGTGCCAGCAGGGTGAATAGCGGGAGGGTTTTCGAGCAGTACTTC. It is translated as CASRVNSGRVFEQYF. The rearrangement joins TRBV2 to TRBJ2-7, with TRBD2 matching 11 bases. Germline V gene data show CDR1 as SNHLY and CDR2 as FYNNEI. This CDR3 contains 15 residues. V was pared by 6 bases and J by 6 bases, with 10 bases of the junction left unmatched. The full variable domain, rest sourced from reference TRBV2 and TRBJ2-7, is EPEVTQTPSHQVTQMGQEVILRCVPISNHLYFYWYRQILGQKVEFLVSFYNNEISEKSEIFDDQFSVERPDGSNFTLKIRSTKLEDSAMYFCASRVNSGRVFEQYFGPGTRLTVT.

The V gene is TRBV6-1, the J gene TRBJ2-3, with D perhaps matching TRBD1 (6 bases). V was clipped by 4 bases and J by 2 bases, with 16 bases between them. The CDR3 is made up of 16 amino acids. Germline values: CDR1 MNHNS, CDR2 SASEGT. CDR3 loop: CASSGARGQFTDTQYF. CDR3 nucleotide sequence: TGTGCCAGCAGTGGGGCCAGGGGACAATTCACAGATACGCAGTATTTT.

This clone was counted between two and nine times. The rearrangement uses TRBV27 and TRBJ2-5; the D gene is possibly TRBD2 (6 bases). The length of the CDR3 is 12 residues. Trimming left V 3 bases short and J 9 bases short, with 11 bases between. Germline V gene data show CDR1 as MNHEY and CDR2 as SMNVEV (reference sequence). The CDR3 DNA follows: TGTGCCAGCAGTTTTCATGGAGGGGCCCAGTACTTC. Protein product: CASSFHGGAQYF.

This sequence joins TRBV7-2 and TRBJ2-1; TRBD2 aligns across 7 bases. V dropped 4 bases and J dropped 9; count of bases not matched to a gene: 15. The CDR3 length is 16 residues. Germline V gene lookup returns CDR1 SGHTA and CDR2 FQGNSA. CDR3 DNA sequence: TGTGCCAGCAGCTCAAAATTCCTACCGGGAGGCGGTGAGCAGTTCTTC. This translates into CASSSKFLPGGGEQFF.

In the case of this clone: Other DNA sequences in the sample encode the same CDR3. The chain has TRBV18 and TRBJ1-1; D is perhaps TRBD1 (5 bases). V dropped 3 bases and J dropped 1 base, with 6 bases sitting between them. The CDR3 loop spans 13 amino acids. CDR1 and CDR2 from the germline V gene are KGHSH and LQKENI. Here the CDR3 DNA reads TGTGCCAGCTCACCCGGGGGGAACACTGAAGCTTTCTTT. Protein product: CASSPGGNTEAFF.

As to this clone: Other DNA sequences in the same sample also yield this CDR3. The chain recombines TRBV19 with TRBJ1-5, with a weak D call TRBD1 (5 bases). The germline CDR1 and CDR2 sequences are LNHDA and SQIVND (reference sequence). The ends were cut back, 6 bases at V and 2 bases at J, with 8 bases in the middle. The CDR3 loop spans 13 amino acids. CDR3 nucleotide sequence: TGTGCCAGTAGACAGGCGGGCAATCAGCCCCAGCATTTT. This translates into CASRQAGNQPQHF. Together with reference TRBV19 and TRBJ1-5, the CDR3 gives the full variable domain: DGGITQSPKYLFRKEGQNVTLSCEQNLNHDAMYWYRQDPGQGLRLIYYSQIVNDFQKGDIAEGYSVSREKKESFPLTVTSAQKNPTAFYLCASRQAGNQPQHFGDGTRLSIL.

The V call is TRBV28, the J call TRBJ2-7; 8 nucleotides line up with TRBD2. V was clipped by 1 base and J by 0 bases; unmatched bases: 5. This CDR3 contains 16 residues. CDR1 and CDR2 from the germline V gene are MDHEN and SYDVKM. CDR3 loop: CASSLSIAGNSYEQYF. The CDR3 DNA follows: TGTGCCAGCAGTTTATCAATAGCGGGGAACTCCTACGAGCAGTACTTC. Filled out from reference TRBV28 and TRBJ2-7, the complete variable domain reads DVKVTQSSRYLVKRTGEKVFLECVQDMDHENMFWYRQDPGLGLRLIYFSYDVKMKEKGDIPEGYSVSREKKERFSLILESASTNQTSMYLCASSLSIAGNSYEQYFGPGTRLTVT.

The chain uses TRBV6-6 and TRBJ1-5, with 9 bases identical to TRBD1. This CDR3 region has 13 residues. The junction had 2 bases not matched to a gene; V was cut back by 5 bases and J by 6 bases. Germline lookup yields CDR1 MNHNY and CDR2 SVGAGI (reference sequence). The CDR3 DNA follows: TGTGCCAGCAGTACGACAGGGGGTCAGCCCCAGCATTTT. This translates into CASSTTGGQPQHF.

This sequence joins TRBV11-2 and TRBJ1-1, with 8 bases aligning to TRBD1. This CDR3 contains 17 residues. Germline V lookup: CDR1 SGHAT, CDR2 FQNNGV. V dropped 1 base and J dropped 4; count of bases not matched to a gene: 11. In DNA, the CDR3 is TGTGCCAGCAGCTTAGTTGGGGGACAGGTTAGTGGCACTGAAGCTTTCTTT. Amino acids: CASSLVGGQVSGTEAFF. The full variable domain, completed using reference TRBV11-2 and TRBJ1-1, is EAGVAQSPRYKIIEKRQSVAFWCNPISGHATLYWYQQILGQGPKLLIQFQNNGVVDDSQLPKDRFSAERLKGVDSTLKIQPAKLEDSAVYLCASSLVGGQVSGTEAFFGQGTRLTVV.

The chain employs TRBV7-9 and TRBJ1-2; D unclear. Between the trimmed V and J ends, which lost 1 base and 6 bases, there was a span of 6 bases. The germline gives CDR1 SEHNR, CDR2 FQNEAQ (reference sequence). The CDR3 spans 12 residues. The CDR3 here is CASSLVVDGYTF. As DNA, the CDR3 is TGTGCCAGCAGCTTAGTGGTGGATGGCTACACCTTC.

The CDR3 is CAISASGREDEQFF. CDR3 in DNA: TGTGCCATCAGTGCTAGCGGGAGAGAGGATGAGCAGTTCTTC. The rearrangement uses TRBV10-3 and TRBJ2-1, with TRBD2 matching over 10 bases. The CDR3 runs to 14 residues. V lost 4 bases, J lost 8 bases, and 5 bases stayed unmatched. CDR1 is ENHRY and CDR2 is SYGVKD in the germline V gene.

This clone appeared a single time. The V gene is TRBV7-9, the J gene TRBJ2-5; 12 bases are a match to TRBD1. V lost 5 bases, J lost 7 bases, and 11 bases stayed unmatched. Germline V gene sequence: CDR1 SEHNR, CDR2 FQNEAQ (reference sequence). The CDR3 contains 16 residues. CDR3 protein: CASSASGTGGFATQYF. The CDR3 DNA sequence: TGTGCCAGCAGCGCCTCCGGGACAGGGGGCTTCGCGACCCAGTACTTC.

This chain uses TRBV23-1 with TRBJ1-5; no definite D call. TRBV23-1 is treated as an ORF (open reading frame) with a function not yet certain. The V end lost 3 bases, the J end lost 7 bases, and 10 bases lay between the germline ends. The CDR3 runs to 13 residues. This CDR3 reads CASSQEAGQPQHF. CDR3 nucleotide sequence: TGCGCCAGCAGTCAGGAGGCGGGGCAGCCCCAGCATTTT.

This rearrangement joins TRBV29-1 to TRBJ2-7; tentative D call: TRBD2 (6 bases). CDR1 and CDR2 (germline): SQVTM, ANQGSEA. This CDR3 comprises 13 residues. V lost 7 bases and J 4 bases, leaving 17 bases between the germline ends. DNA for the CDR3: TGCAGCGCAAAGGGGACTGGGCCTTACGAGCAGTACTTC. Translated, it gives CSAKGTGPYEQYF.

The gene calls are TRBV30 and TRBJ2-5; TRBD1 matches 8 bases. The germline CDR1 and CDR2 sequences are GTSNPN and SVGIG (reference sequence). This CDR3 has 12 amino acids. With V trimmed by 6 bases and J by 4 bases, 4 bases remained unmatched. The CDR3 region has the DNA TGTGCCTGCGGACAGGGTGGAGAGACCCAGTACTTC. Its protein is CACGQGGETQYF.

The chain employs TRBV5-6 and TRBJ2-7, with TRBD1 identical over 12 bases. Germline values: CDR1 SGHDT, CDR2 YYEEEE. V was pared by 7 bases and J by 8 bases, with 10 bases of the junction left unmatched. There are 14 residues in the CDR3. The CDR3, as DNA: TGTGCCAGCGGCAGCCGGGACAGGGGGCGTAAGCAGTACTTC. It yields the protein CASGSRDRGRKQYF.

The chain carries TRBV28 and TRBJ2-5; maybe TRBD2 (5 bases). V shed 5 bases and J shed 2 bases, with 12 bases lying between them. CDR3 length: 14 residues. Looked up from germline, CDR1 is MDHEN and CDR2 is SYDVKM. The CDR3 sequence: CASSPSRGQETQYF. The CDR3 bases are TGTGCCAGCAGTCCCAGTCGGGGTCAAGAGACCCAGTACTTC.

The chain carries TRBV28 and TRBJ2-7; perhaps D is TRBD1 or TRBD2 (5 bases each). This CDR3 spans 14 amino acids. Germline-derived CDR1 and CDR2 are MDHEN and SYDVKM. Trimming cost V 5 bases and J 2 bases, with 13 bases left between them. Here the CDR3 reads CASSLLGRAYEQYF. For the CDR3, the DNA is TGTGCCAGCAGTCTTTTGGGACGCGCCTACGAGCAGTACTTC.

The chain uses TRBV5-4 and TRBJ1-4, with D hard to call. The CDR3 length is 15 residues. In germline, CDR1 is SGHNT, CDR2 YYREEE (reference sequence). Trimming took 3 bases from V and 1 from J, leaving 10 bases between them. CDR3 in amino acids: CASSSTVGTNEKLFF. The CDR3 DNA sequence: TGTGCCAGCAGCTCCACTGTCGGAACTAATGAAAAACTGTTTTTT.

This chain connects TRBV13 to TRBJ1-3; no reliable D call. This CDR3 is built from 15 residues. CDR1 and CDR2 (germline): PRHDT, FYEKMQ (reference sequence). V gave up 0 bases and J gave up 0 bases, with 6 bases separating them. CDR3 sequence: CASSLGQSSGNTIYF. The CDR3 nucleotides are TGTGCCAGCAGCTTAGGACAGAGCTCTGGAAACACCATATATTTT.

J is TRBJ2-7 and V is TRBV27; the D gene could be TRBD1 or TRBD2 (5 bases each). In germline, CDR1 is MNHEY, CDR2 SMNVEV (reference sequence). The CDR3 runs to 13 residues. The V gene lost 3 bases and the J gene lost 2 bases, with 8 bases spanning the gap. The CDR3 loop reads CASSFRDAYEQYF. The DNA for the CDR3 is TGTGCCAGCAGTTTTAGGGACGCCTACGAGCAGTACTTC.

Here the CDR3 reads CASSWRMESTEAFF. DNA for the CDR3: TGCGCCAGCAGCTGGCGGATGGAGAGCACTGAAGCTTTCTTT. The chain combines TRBV5-1 with TRBJ1-1; D gene unclear. The germline V gene has CDR1 SGHRS and CDR2 YFSETQ. The CDR3 loop spans 14 amino acids. V was shortened by 3 bases and J by 4 bases, with 13 bases between the two germline ends. Drawing the rest from reference TRBV5-1 and TRBJ1-1, the complete variable domain is KAGVTQTPRYLIKTRGQQVTLSCSPISGHRSVSWYQQTPGQGLQFLFEYFSETQRNKGNFPGRFSGRQFSNSRSEMNVSTLELGDSALYLCASSWRMESTEAFFGQGTRLTVV.

V and J are TRBV18 and TRBJ1-4, with D maybe TRBD1 (5 bases). The V and J ends lost 4 bases and 4 bases respectively, with 13 bases between them. CDR1 is KGHSH and CDR2 is LQKENI in the germline V gene. This CDR3 has 15 residues. CDR3 coding DNA: TGTGCCAGCTCACTTACGACAGCGATTAATGAAAAACTGTTTTTT. This translates into CASSLTTAINEKLFF.

The J gene is TRBJ1-2, the V gene TRBV28; possibly TRBD1 for D (5 bases). V lost 11 bases and J 0 bases, leaving 13 bases between the germline ends. This CDR3 region has 13 residues. The germline V gene has CDR1 MDHEN and CDR2 SYDVKM. This CDR3 reads CAALGVANYGYTF. The CDR3 coding sequence is TGTGCCGCTTTGGGGGTTGCTAACTATGGCTACACCTTC.

This chain uses TRBV5-4 with TRBJ2-7; tentatively, D is TRBD1 (7 bases). V gave up 0 bases and J gave up 1 base, with 11 bases separating them. Germline CDR1 and CDR2: SGHNT and YYREEE (reference sequence). The CDR3 spans 15 residues. This chain's CDR3 is CASSLGGTASYEQYF. The CDR3 bases are TGTGCCAGCAGCTTGGGCGGGACAGCTTCCTACGAGCAGTACTTC.

This rearrangement joins TRBV5-1 to TRBJ2-5; D gene unclear. The CDR3 totals 13 residues. In germline, CDR1 is SGHRS, CDR2 YFSETQ. V lost 0 bases and J lost 5, with 8 bases in between. CDR3 loop: CASSLAPGETQYF. The CDR3 nucleotides read TGCGCCAGCAGCTTGGCGCCCGGGGAGACCCAGTACTTC.